The clone carrying this T cell receptor (beta chain) was observed many times. The target antigen is unknown. The ends lost 2 bases at V and 7 bases at J; junction bases unmatched: 8. Germline CDR1 and CDR2: LGHDT and YNNKEL (reference sequence). The CDR3 is 14 residues long. Time point of the sample: patch test 2, 6 weeks after DPC sensitization. Regarding treatment: therapeutic diphenylcyclopropenone sensitization with weekly scalp DPC. The authors' total RNA extraction used unfractionated whole blood. The sample originates from a study of human T cells and chemical hapten exposure. Study details: Patches that contained 0.01% DPC were applied to the upper back and read at 6 days.

Per the authors' pipeline: The median was around 88,000 TCRs per sample, ranging roughly 20,000 to 750,000. TCRdb used MiXCR to reprocess the RACE reads, holding one entry per CDR3 protein. TCRdb's processing, not the authors' own work, is the source of the V and J calls. This table holds tens of thousands of distinct CDR3 sequences, just under 10% found once. Points from the study as a whole: While controls formed fewer of them, expanded TCRs formed significantly more large CDR3 similarity clusters.

The J gene is TRBJ2-7, the V gene TRBV3-1; 7 nucleotides line up with TRBD1. Sequenced here: whole blood, sampled in connection with sensitization to the hapten diphenylcyclopropenone (DPC). The sequence derives from a woman between 50 and 59 years old with alopecia areata. Some clones in this sample may be carry-over from other donors' samples. The DNA for the CDR3 is TGTGCCAGCAGCCAAAGAAGAAGGGGGCTGGAGCAGTACTTC. This encodes CASSQRRRGLEQYF.